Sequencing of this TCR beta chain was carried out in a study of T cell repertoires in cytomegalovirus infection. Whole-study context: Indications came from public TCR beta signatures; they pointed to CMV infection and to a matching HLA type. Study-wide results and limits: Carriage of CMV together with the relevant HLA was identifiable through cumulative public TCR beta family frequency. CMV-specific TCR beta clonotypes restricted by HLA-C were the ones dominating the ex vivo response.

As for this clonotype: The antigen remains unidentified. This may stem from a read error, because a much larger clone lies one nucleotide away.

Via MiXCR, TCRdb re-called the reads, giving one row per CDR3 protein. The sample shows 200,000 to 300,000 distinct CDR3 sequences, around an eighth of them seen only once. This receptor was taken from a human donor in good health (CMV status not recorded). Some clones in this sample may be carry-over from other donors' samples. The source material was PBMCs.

The CDR3 protein is CASRYTDTQYF. In nucleotides, the CDR3 is TGTGCCAGCAGGTACACAGATACGCAGTATTTT. The genes are TRBV12-3 or TRBV12-4 and TRBJ2-3; the D is unclear. The CDR3 covers 11 residues. V dropped 6 bases and J dropped 2 bases, with 3 bases sitting between them.